These T cell receptor beta chains were read from a single sample in a study of OX40 agonist ivuxolimab in advanced cancers. Sequencing was performed with immunoSEQ multiplex PCR; in TCRdb, only in-frame clones are kept and a portion is missing. The repertoire consists of around 57,000 clones, with less than 85% occurring once and the leading ten covering more than 0.4%. Source: CD4+ or CD8+ T cells sorted from blood, taken in a trial of the OX40 agonist ivuxolimab. The receptors were sampled from an adult with an advanced solid tumor such as melanoma, head and neck, liver or kidney cancer. CDR3s include the opening cysteine and the closing phenylalanine or tryptophan. The D gene is left open where the match is weak. Clone size is stated in some rows and not others, as once, few, many or a class when expanded.

clone_size: .
j_call: TRBJ2-3
v_call: TRBV29-1
d_call: .
cdr3_nt: TGCAGCGGGGGGCCTGGCACAGATACGCAGTATTTT
cdr3_aa: CSGGPGTDTQYF

clone_size: .
j_call: TRBJ1-3
v_call: TRBV5-4
d_call: .
cdr3_nt: TGTGCCAGCAGCCCTTCGTTCGGGGACACCATATATTTT
cdr3_aa: CASSPSFGDTIYF

clone_size: .
j_call: TRBJ2-2
v_call: TRBV29-1
d_call: .
cdr3_nt: TGCAGCGTTGATTCCCCCGGCGGGGAGCTGTTTTTT
cdr3_aa: CSVDSPGGELFF

clone_size: .
j_call: TRBJ2-5
v_call: TRBV5-1
d_call: .
cdr3_nt: TGCGCCAGCAGCTTGGAACCGGGACACCCGCAAGAGACCCAGTACTTC
cdr3_aa: CASSLEPGHPQETQYF

clone_size: .
j_call: TRBJ1-2
v_call: TRBV6-5
d_call: .
cdr3_nt: TGTGCCAGCAGTTACTCGCGCAGCGTCTATGGCTACACCTTC
cdr3_aa: CASSYSRSVYGYTF

clone_size: .
j_call: TRBJ2-3
v_call: TRBV18
d_call: TRBD2
cdr3_nt: TGTGCCAGCTCACCCCTAGCGGGTGTTGGTCATACGCAGTATTTT
cdr3_aa: CASSPLAGVGHTQYF

clone_size: .
j_call: TRBJ2-7
v_call: TRBV19
d_call: TRBD2
cdr3_nt: TGTGCCAGTAGTTCGCGACTAGCGGGAGTGGGTGAGCAGTACTTC
cdr3_aa: CASSSRLAGVGEQYF

clone_size: .
j_call: TRBJ2-5
v_call: TRBV18
d_call: TRBD1
cdr3_nt: TGTGCCAGCTCACTCGGACAGGGGGAGACCCAGTACTTC
cdr3_aa: CASSLGQGETQYF

clone_size: .
j_call: TRBJ2-2
v_call: TRBV7-2
d_call: TRBD2
cdr3_nt: TGTGCCAGCAGCTCTAGCGGGACGGACACCGGGGAGCTGTTTTTT
cdr3_aa: CASSSSGTDTGELFF

clone_size: .
j_call: TRBJ2-5
v_call: TRBV4-3
d_call: .
cdr3_nt: TGCGCCAGCAGCCAAGAAACAGGGAGGGAGGAGACCCAGTACTTC
cdr3_aa: CASSQETGREETQYF

clone_size: .
j_call: TRBJ1-1
v_call: TRBV30
d_call: .
cdr3_nt: TGTGCCTGGAGTTATCAACCGGAGGGCACTGAAGCTTTCTTT
cdr3_aa: CAWSYQPEGTEAFF

clone_size: few
j_call: TRBJ1-1
v_call: TRBV6-5
d_call: .
cdr3_nt: TGTGCCAGCAGCCGAAGACAGAATACTGAAGCTTTCTTT
cdr3_aa: CASSRRQNTEAFF

clone_size: .
j_call: TRBJ2-5
v_call: TRBV10-2
d_call: TRBD2
cdr3_nt: TGCGCCAGCAATAGTGGTAGCGGGATAGGGGAGACCCAGTACTTC
cdr3_aa: CASNSGSGIGETQYF

clone_size: .
j_call: TRBJ1-2
v_call: TRBV6-5
d_call: TRBD1
cdr3_nt: TGTGCCAGCAGCCCCCGGGACAGACTCTCCGGCTACACCTTC
cdr3_aa: CASSPRDRLSGYTF

clone_size: .
j_call: TRBJ2-7
v_call: TRBV30
d_call: TRBD2
cdr3_nt: TGTGCCTGGCGCGACTGGGGTAGCGGGAGCCGCGAGCAGTACTTC
cdr3_aa: CAWRDWGSGSREQYF

clone_size: .
j_call: TRBJ1-5
v_call: TRBV6-1
d_call: .
cdr3_nt: TGTGCCAGCAGCGAGGTGGGTGGGGGTCAGCCCCAGCATTTT
cdr3_aa: CASSEVGGGQPQHF

clone_size: .
j_call: TRBJ1-3
v_call: TRBV7-2
d_call: .
cdr3_nt: TGTGCCAGCAGCTTATCTGGGGCAACCATATATTTT
cdr3_aa: CASSLSGATIYF

clone_size: .
j_call: TRBJ1-3
v_call: TRBV19
d_call: .
cdr3_nt: TGTGCCAGTAGTCCCTCCTCGCGGGGAAACACCATATATTTT
cdr3_aa: CASSPSSRGNTIYF

clone_size: few
j_call: TRBJ1-2
v_call: TRBV6-1
d_call: .
cdr3_nt: TGTGCCAGCAGTGAGGGGACGGATCTCTATGGCTACACCTTC
cdr3_aa: CASSEGTDLYGYTF

clone_size: .
j_call: TRBJ2-7
v_call: TRBV30
d_call: TRBD1
cdr3_nt: TGTGCCTGGAGTGGTGTGACAGGGCTCTCCTACGAGCAGTACTTC
cdr3_aa: CAWSGVTGLSYEQYF

clone_size: once
j_call: TRBJ2-5
v_call: TRBV6-1
d_call: .
cdr3_nt: TGTGCCAGCAGTGGGAGCTATTTAGGGGGGCAGACCCAGTACTTC
cdr3_aa: CASSGSYLGGQTQYF

clone_size: .
j_call: TRBJ1-5
v_call: TRBV18
d_call: .
cdr3_nt: TGTGCCAGCTCACCAGTTTCGGGATATAGCAATCAGCCCCAGCATTTT
cdr3_aa: CASSPVSGYSNQPQHF

clone_size: .
j_call: TRBJ1-2
v_call: TRBV11-2
d_call: .
cdr3_nt: TGTGCCAGCAGCTTAGTGCCGGGTGGGTTCTATGGCTACACCTTC
cdr3_aa: CASSLVPGGFYGYTF

clone_size: .
j_call: TRBJ1-2
v_call: TRBV4-3
d_call: TRBD1
cdr3_nt: TGCGCCAGCAGCGATCGGACAGGGGGCTCCTATGGCTACACCTTC
cdr3_aa: CASSDRTGGSYGYTF

clone_size: .
j_call: TRBJ2-3
v_call: TRBV11-3
d_call: .
cdr3_nt: TGTGCCAGCAGCCAAGGGGTTTTTAGCGGCACAGATACGCAGTATTTT
cdr3_aa: CASSQGVFSGTDTQYF

clone_size: .
j_call: TRBJ2-1
v_call: TRBV11-2
d_call: .
cdr3_nt: TGTGCCAGCAGCTTGAGCCTGCTGGACAATGAGCAGTTCTTC
cdr3_aa: CASSLSLLDNEQFF

clone_size: .
j_call: TRBJ2-7
v_call: TRBV2
d_call: TRBD1
cdr3_nt: TGTGCCTCTAGAAGGGACAGCAACGAGCAGTACTTC
cdr3_aa: CASRRDSNEQYF

clone_size: .
j_call: TRBJ1-1
v_call: TRBV21-1
d_call: .
cdr3_nt: TGTGCCAGCAGCAACCGGGACAGAGTGTATGAAGCTTTCTTT
cdr3_aa: CASSNRDRVYEAFF

clone_size: few
j_call: TRBJ2-1
v_call: TRBV2
d_call: .
cdr3_nt: TGTGCCAGCAGCGATCAAAGTTACGCATCCTACAATGAGCAGTTCTTC
cdr3_aa: CASSDQSYASYNEQFF

clone_size: .
j_call: TRBJ1-3
v_call: TRBV11-2
d_call: .
cdr3_nt: TGTGCCAGCAGCTTACGAGGACAGTTTGGAAACACCATATATTTT
cdr3_aa: CASSLRGQFGNTIYF

clone_size: .
j_call: TRBJ1-1
v_call: TRBV6-1
d_call: .
cdr3_nt: TGTGCCAGCAGCCCACTATCAGGGGCAGGGACTGAAGCTTTCTTT
cdr3_aa: CASSPLSGAGTEAFF

clone_size: .
j_call: TRBJ1-1
v_call: TRBV5-1
d_call: .
cdr3_nt: TGCGCCAGCAGCTTGATCCAGGGTAAAGCTGAAGCTTTCTTT
cdr3_aa: CASSLIQGKAEAFF

clone_size: .
j_call: TRBJ1-5
v_call: TRBV10-2
d_call: .
cdr3_nt: TGCGCCAGCAGTCTAGACGGCTATAGCAATCAGCCCCAGCATTTT
cdr3_aa: CASSLDGYSNQPQHF

clone_size: .
j_call: TRBJ2-4
v_call: TRBV19
d_call: .
cdr3_nt: TGTGCCAGTAGTAGAAACCTAGCCAAAAACATTCAGTACTTC
cdr3_aa: CASSRNLAKNIQYF

clone_size: .
j_call: TRBJ1-1
v_call: TRBV4-1
d_call: TRBD1
cdr3_nt: TGCGCCAGCAGCGATGGACAGGGCGTAGCTTTCTTT
cdr3_aa: CASSDGQGVAFF

clone_size: .
j_call: TRBJ2-1
v_call: TRBV14
d_call: TRBD2
cdr3_nt: TGTGCCAGCAGCTCGCAGGGACTAGGATCCTACAATGAGCAGTTCTTC
cdr3_aa: CASSSQGLGSYNEQFF

clone_size: once
j_call: TRBJ2-1
v_call: TRBV19
d_call: .
cdr3_nt: TGTGCCAGTAGTAAGGTAGCGACCCAGGTCGGTGAGCAGTTCTTC
cdr3_aa: CASSKVATQVGEQFF

clone_size: .
j_call: TRBJ2-3
v_call: TRBV30
d_call: .
cdr3_nt: TGTGCCTGGAGTGCAACCTCCGGGACAGATACGCAGTATTTT
cdr3_aa: CAWSATSGTDTQYF

clone_size: few
j_call: TRBJ2-2
v_call: TRBV27
d_call: TRBD1
cdr3_nt: TGTGCCAGTACCCCCCCCCAGGGGGCGAACACCGGGGAGCTGTTTTTT
cdr3_aa: CASTPPQGANTGELFF

clone_size: .
j_call: TRBJ1-4
v_call: TRBV5-1
d_call: .
cdr3_nt: TGCGCCAGCAGCCCCGGCCCAACTAATGAAAAACTGTTTTTT
cdr3_aa: CASSPGPTNEKLFF

clone_size: few
j_call: TRBJ1-2
v_call: TRBV27
d_call: .
cdr3_nt: TGTGCCAGCAGTAATGCGCAGGGAGTAGGCTATGGCTACACCTTC
cdr3_aa: CASSNAQGVGYGYTF

clone_size: .
j_call: TRBJ2-3
v_call: TRBV5-1
d_call: TRBD1
cdr3_nt: TGCGCCAGCAGCTCCGGGACAGGGGCAGATACGCAGTATTTT
cdr3_aa: CASSSGTGADTQYF

clone_size: .
j_call: TRBJ2-3
v_call: TRBV18
d_call: .
cdr3_nt: TGTGCCAGCTCAAGCAATGAAGGGCCAGATACGCAGTATTTT
cdr3_aa: CASSSNEGPDTQYF

clone_size: .
j_call: TRBJ2-1
v_call: TRBV6-5
d_call: .
cdr3_nt: TGTGCCAGCAGTCGAGACAATGAGCAGTTCTTC
cdr3_aa: CASSRDNEQFF

clone_size: .
j_call: TRBJ2-3
v_call: TRBV11-3
d_call: TRBD2
cdr3_nt: TGTGCCAGCAGCTTGGGGGAGAATCCGGGACTAGCAGATACGCAGTATTTT
cdr3_aa: CASSLGENPGLADTQYF

clone_size: .
j_call: TRBJ1-2
v_call: TRBV28
d_call: TRBD1
cdr3_nt: TGTGCCAGCAGTTTATTCGACAGGGCTAACTATGGCTACACCTTC
cdr3_aa: CASSLFDRANYGYTF

clone_size: .
j_call: TRBJ1-3
v_call: TRBV9
d_call: TRBD1
cdr3_nt: TGTGCCAGCAGCCGACAGGGGCATGGCTCTGGAAACACCATATATTTT
cdr3_aa: CASSRQGHGSGNTIYF

clone_size: .
j_call: TRBJ1-6
v_call: TRBV11-3
d_call: .
cdr3_nt: TGTGCCAGCAGCTTAACGGGACAATCACCCCTCCACTTT
cdr3_aa: CASSLTGQSPLHF

clone_size: .
j_call: TRBJ2-7
v_call: TRBV28
d_call: TRBD2
cdr3_nt: TGTGCCAGCTGTTTAGCAGCGGGAGGGCCAAGGAGCTCCTACGAGCAGTACTTC
cdr3_aa: CASCLAAGGPRSSYEQYF

clone_size: .
j_call: TRBJ2-3
v_call: TRBV18
d_call: .
cdr3_nt: TGTGCCAGCTCACCATACTTATCAAGCACAGATACGCAGTATTTT
cdr3_aa: CASSPYLSSTDTQYF

clone_size: .
j_call: TRBJ2-5
v_call: TRBV28
d_call: .
cdr3_nt: TGTGCCAGCAGTTTACAGGACCACCAAGAGACCCAGTACTTC
cdr3_aa: CASSLQDHQETQYF

clone_size: .
j_call: TRBJ2-7
v_call: TRBV7-2
d_call: TRBD2
cdr3_nt: TGTGCCAGCAGCTTGGGGAGGGCCTACGAGCAGTACTTC
cdr3_aa: CASSLGRAYEQYF

clone_size: .
j_call: TRBJ2-7
v_call: TRBV7-2
d_call: .
cdr3_nt: TGTGCCAGCAGCTTAGGCAGGGCCTCCCTCTACGAGCAGTACTTC
cdr3_aa: CASSLGRASLYEQYF

clone_size: .
j_call: TRBJ2-1
v_call: TRBV11-2
d_call: .
cdr3_nt: TGTGCCAGCAGCTTAACCTCTAGCGAGCAGTTCTTC
cdr3_aa: CASSLTSSEQFF